Following are 26 T cell receptor beta chains from one sample sequenced in a study of tumor T cells in aggressive B-cell lymphoma. Data came from immunoSEQ multiplex PCR; TCRdb stores just in-frame clones and leaves some out. The sample shows around 5,000 clones, 70% to 90% of them seen only once. Sequenced: tumor tissue. The source is an adult with diffuse large B cell lymphoma.

The chain couples TRBV20-1 to TRBJ2-1, with unresolved D. V lost 7 bases and J lost 5, with 3 bases in between. The CDR3 runs 9 residues. Germline V gene sequence: CDR1 DFQATT, CDR2 SNEGSKA (reference sequence). The CDR3 reads CSDNNEQFF. In DNA form, the CDR3 reads TGCAGTGACAACAATGAGCAGTTCTTC.

The chain combines TRBV27 with TRBJ1-6; possibly TRBD1 for D (5 bases). With 6 bases removed from V and 8 bases from J, the gap between germline ends came to 14 bases. There are 14 residues in the CDR3. The germline V gene has CDR1 MNHEY and CDR2 SMNVEV (reference sequence). CDR3 residues: CASRKMGGDSPLHF. The CDR3 region has the DNA TGTGCCAGCAGGAAAATGGGGGGGGATTCACCCCTCCACTTT.

This rearrangement joins TRBV9 to TRBJ1-3, with TRBD1 identical over 8 bases. J gave up 0 bases and V 4 bases, and 3 bases lay outside the gene matches. Germline CDR1 SGDLS, CDR2 YYNGEE. There are 15 residues in the CDR3. CDR3: CASSFGQGSGNTIYF. The CDR3 DNA follows: TGTGCCAGCAGCTTCGGACAGGGCTCTGGAAACACCATATATTTT.

This chain uses TRBV18 with TRBJ1-6; D remains ambiguous. The ends were cut back, 4 bases at V and 0 bases at J, with 7 bases in the middle. The CDR3 totals 15 residues. Germline CDR1 KGHSH, CDR2 LQKENI. CDR3 coding DNA: TGTGCCAGCTCACTACAGAGCTCCTATAATTCACCCCTCCACTTT. Translated: CASSLQSSYNSPLHF.

V gene TRBV9 combines with J gene TRBJ2-7, with 8 bases identical to TRBD2. Germline CDR1 SGDLS, CDR2 YYNGEE. V lost 4 bases to trimming and J lost 3 bases; unmatched junction nucleotides: 6. The CDR3 has 14 residues. Here the CDR3 reads CASSPGGRDYEQYF. In DNA, the CDR3 is TGTGCCAGCAGCCCGGGGGGGCGGGACTACGAGCAGTACTTC.

J is TRBJ1-3 and V is TRBV7-9; 7 positions agree with TRBD1. The CDR3 sequence is 16 residues long. With V trimmed by 5 bases and J by 2 bases, 9 bases remained unmatched. The germline V gene encodes CDR1 SEHNR and CDR2 FQNEAQ (reference sequence). The CDR3 reads CASSTGQVVAGNTIYF. The CDR3 bases are TGTGCCAGCAGCACTGGACAGGTGGTTGCTGGAAACACCATATATTTT.

The V gene is TRBV6-6, the J gene TRBJ1-5; 7 bases line up with TRBD1. The trim removed 5 bases at V and 5 bases at J, leaving 6 bases unmatched. Germline CDR1 MNHNY, CDR2 SVGAGI (reference sequence). CDR3 length: 14 amino acids. CDR3: CASSTQGSYQPQHF. CDR3 in DNA: TGTGCCAGCAGTACACAGGGGTCTTATCAGCCCCAGCATTTT.

The rearrangement links TRBV7-3 to TRBJ2-3, with a tentative D call TRBD2 (5 bases). This CDR3 contains 14 residues. Germline V gene lookup returns CDR1 SGHTA and CDR2 FQGTGA. V lost 2 bases, J lost 4 bases, and 10 bases lay in between. The CDR3 region is CASSLGGFADTQYF. The CDR3 DNA sequence: TGTGCCAGCAGCTTAGGAGGTTTCGCAGATACGCAGTATTTT.

This rearrangement joins TRBV6-1 to TRBJ1-5; D is perhaps TRBD1 (6 bases). Germline-derived CDR1 and CDR2 are MNHNS and SASEGT. Trimming shortened V by 4 bases and J by 7 bases, and 17 bases separated the two germline ends. There are 15 residues in the CDR3. CDR3 loop: CASSVGRGSVQPQHF. DNA of the CDR3: TGTGCCAGCAGTGTAGGCAGGGGATCAGTCCAGCCCCAGCATTTT.

The chain combines TRBV30 with TRBJ2-7; 7 bases align to TRBD1. Unmatched junction bases numbered 2, after V lost 0 bases and J lost 6 bases. The CDR3 sequence is 12 residues long. The germline V gene encodes CDR1 GTSNPN and CDR2 SVGIG (reference sequence). DNA of the CDR3: TGTGCCTGGAGTGTAAGGGGGCCCGAGCAGTACTTC. Its protein is CAWSVRGPEQYF.

The chain employs TRBV7-9 and TRBJ2-7, with D tentatively TRBD2 (5 bases). The CDR3 runs 14 residues. The germline CDR1 and CDR2 sequences are SEHNR and FQNEAQ (reference sequence). Trimming pared 4 bases from V and 2 bases from J, leaving 12 bases between. The CDR3 region is CASSSPGFPYEQYF. The CDR3 DNA follows: TGTGCCAGCAGCTCTCCGGGATTCCCCTACGAGCAGTACTTC.

A single count supports this clone. The chain carries TRBV18 and TRBJ1-1; 8 bases are shared with TRBD1. The CDR3 is 16 residues long. The V gene's germline CDR1 is KGHSH and CDR2 LQKENI. J lost 0 bases, V lost 3 bases, and 6 bases had no gene match. The chain's CDR3 is CASSPGQGGLNTEAFF. CDR3 nucleotide sequence: TGTGCCAGCTCACCCGGACAGGGCGGCCTGAACACTGAAGCTTTCTTT.

The chain carries TRBV13 and TRBJ2-7, with 7 positions matching TRBD1. Per germline, CDR1 PRHDT and CDR2 FYEKMQ (reference sequence). CDR3 length equals 16 residues. Trimming removed 5 bases from V and 1 base from J; junction bases left unmatched: 11. This CDR3 reads CASSGKDRRGSYEQYF. For the CDR3, the DNA is TGTGCCAGCAGCGGAAAGGACAGGAGAGGGTCCTACGAGCAGTACTTC.

This clone has only one observation. The chain joins TRBV13 to TRBJ1-2, with TRBD1 as a possible D gene (6 bases). The CDR3 spans 13 residues. From germline, CDR1 is PRHDT and CDR2 FYEKMQ (reference sequence). V lost 3 bases and J lost 3, with 8 bases in between. CDR3 loop: CASSLRQDYGYTF. In nucleotides, the CDR3 is TGTGCCAGCAGCTTGAGACAGGACTATGGCTACACCTTC.

This clone is a singleton in its sample. The genes are TRBV18 and TRBJ1-1, with a tentative D call TRBD1 (5 bases). Germline CDR1 is KGHSH and CDR2 is LQKENI. There are 15 residues in the CDR3. V lost 5 bases, J lost 1 base, and 14 bases lay in between. The CDR3 loop reads CASSSLGRGNTEAFF. CDR3 DNA sequence: TGTGCCAGCTCATCCCTAGGGAGGGGGAACACTGAAGCTTTCTTT.

This clone turned up a few times. J is TRBJ1-6 and V is TRBV2; D uncertain. V was pared by 0 bases and J by 11 bases, with 26 bases between. Germline values: CDR1 SNHLY, CDR2 FYNNEI. CDR3 length: 19 residues. CDR3 bases: TGTGCCAGCAGTGAAGCGCTTCAAAGAGCTAATTCACCCCTTCCACCCCTCCACTTT. Translating gives CASSEALQRANSPLPPLHF.

The chain joins TRBV30 to TRBJ1-4, with D perhaps matching TRBD1 (5 bases). This CDR3 contains 13 residues. V gave up 4 bases and J gave up 8 bases, with 14 bases separating them. Germline lookup yields CDR1 GTSNPN and CDR2 SVGIG (reference sequence). CDR3 in DNA: TGTGCCTGGAACAGGCAGGGATACGAAAAACTGTTTTTT. This sequence encodes CAWNRQGYEKLFF.

V and J are TRBV29-1 and TRBJ1-1; D might be TRBD1 (6 bases). V lost 1 base and J lost 0, with 12 bases in between. The length of the CDR3 is 15 residues. The germline V gene encodes CDR1 SQVTM and CDR2 ANQGSEA. CDR3 sequence: CSVEAPRTVNTEAFF. CDR3 DNA: TGCAGCGTTGAAGCCCCTAGGACAGTGAACACTGAAGCTTTCTTT.

This sequence joins TRBV2 and TRBJ2-3; TRBD2 might be the D (5 bases). The CDR3 extends over 15 amino acids. V gave up 5 bases and J gave up 3 bases, with 15 bases separating them. Germline V gives CDR1 SNHLY, CDR2 FYNNEI. The CDR3 bases are TGTGCCAGCAGTCTAGAGAGGGTCGAGACAGATACGCAGTATTTT. This encodes CASSLERVETDTQYF. The whole variable domain, remainder taken from reference TRBV2 and TRBJ2-3, is EPEVTQTPSHQVTQMGQEVILRCVPISNHLYFYWYRQILGQKVEFLVSFYNNEISEKSEIFDDQFSVERPDGSNFTLKIRSTKLEDSAMYFCASSLERVETDTQYFGPGTRLTVL.

The genes are TRBV4-1 and TRBJ1-6; no definite D call. There are 16 residues in the CDR3. Germline assignment: CDR1 MGHRA and CDR2 YSYEKL. V was cut by 5 bases and J by 7 bases, with 18 bases left in between. For the CDR3, the DNA is TGCGCCAGCAGCTCCCGGGAGGGCCGCGACAATTCACCCCTCCACTTT. This gives the protein CASSSREGRDNSPLHF.

This chain connects TRBV6-6 to TRBJ1-5, with 7 bases that match TRBD1. This CDR3 spans 13 amino acids. V gave up 5 bases and J gave up 7 bases; unmatched junction bases: 5. The germline V gene has CDR1 MNHNY and CDR2 SVGAGI (reference sequence). The CDR3 DNA sequence: TGTGCCAGCAGTCTAGACAGGGTGCAGCCCCAGCATTTT. Amino acid sequence: CASSLDRVQPQHF.

The chain couples TRBV7-2 to TRBJ1-2; D perhaps matches TRBD1 (5 bases). The CDR3 contains 13 residues. With 2 bases removed from V and 4 bases from J, the gap between germline ends came to 8 bases. Germline CDR1 is SGHTA and CDR2 is FQGNSA. The CDR3 DNA reads as TGTGCCAGCAGCTTAAGTAGGGGCTATGGCTACACCTTC. Translating it yields CASSLSRGYGYTF. The variable domain in full, completed from reference TRBV7-2 and TRBJ1-2, reads GAGVSQSPSNKVTEKGKDVELRCDPISGHTALYWYRQSLGQGLEFLIYFQGNSAPDKSGLPSDRFSAERTGGSVSTLTIQRTQQEDSAVYLCASSLSRGYGYTFGSGTRLTVV.

This chain joins TRBV4-1 and TRBJ2-6; no clear D. The CDR3 sequence is 14 residues long. Looked up from germline, CDR1 is MGHRA and CDR2 is YSYEKL. Trimming took 4 bases from V and 0 from J, leaving 4 bases between them. The CDR3 DNA sequence: TGCGCCAGCAGCCCCTACTCTGGGGCCAACGTCCTGACTTTC. Amino acid sequence: CASSPYSGANVLTF.

The V call is TRBV11-2, the J call TRBJ1-4; 10 nucleotides agree with TRBD1. The trim removed 2 bases at V and 15 bases at J, leaving 12 bases unmatched. CDR3 length: 15 residues. The germline gives CDR1 SGHAT, CDR2 FQNNGV. CDR3 nucleotide sequence: TGTGCCAGCAGCTTATCGGGACAGGGGAGCGATCGAGTGTTTTTT. Translation: CASSLSGQGSDRVFF. Based on the CDR3 plus reference TRBV11-2 and TRBJ1-4, the full variable domain is EAGVAQSPRYKIIEKRQSVAFWCNPISGHATLYWYQQILGQGPKLLIQFQNNGVVDDSQLPKDRFSAERLKGVDSTLKIQPAKLEDSAVYLCASSLSGQGSDRVFFGSGTQLSVL.

The chain combines TRBV11-1 with TRBJ2-7; D is perhaps TRBD2 (5 bases). The germline V gene has CDR1 SGHAT and CDR2 FQDESV (reference sequence). This CDR3 has 13 residues. V was clipped by 8 bases and J by 1 base, with 12 bases between them. The CDR3 protein is CASEGPASYEQYF. CDR3 sequence (DNA): TGTGCCAGCGAGGGCCCGGCTTCCTACGAGCAGTACTTC.

The chain links TRBV5-1 to TRBJ2-5, with 9 bases aligning to TRBD2. The J segment lost 1 base and the V segment lost 5 bases, leaving 3 bases of the junction unmatched. CDR3 length equals 14 residues. Germline assignment: CDR1 SGHRS and CDR2 YFSETQ. CDR3 residues: CASSFSGGQETQYF. Here the CDR3 DNA reads TGCGCCAGCAGTTTTAGCGGGGGCCAAGAGACCCAGTACTTC.